This TCR beta chain was captured by sequencing in a study of T cell repertoires in cytomegalovirus infection (dated by TCRdb to about 2019). Regarding the study in general: The HLA type of each donor mattered for the analysis, because public TCR beta signatures pointed to carriage of CMV infection along with the matching HLA type.

V is shortened by 6 bases, J by 4 bases, and the region joining them spans 17 bases. In the germline V gene, CDR1 corresponds to MNHEY and CDR2 to SVGEGT. Including the terminal cysteine and phenylalanine, the CDR3 comprises 15 residues. CDR3 DNA is the only sequence kept; it has 45 bases, read in frame from the first base. The instrument was an Illumina HiSeq 1500. The public reads were reprocessed in TCRdb via fastp at Q25 and MiXCR, keeping in-frame beta chains. A single entry per CDR3 protein holds the most common genes and DNA from its merged rows. The sample has 200,000 to 300,000 distinct CDR3 sequences on record, 9% to 15% of them singletons. 1.6% of the sample is in the top ten clones. The full study reports these points: Carriers of CMV infection plus the relevant HLA type were discriminated by the cumulative frequency of public TCR beta family members in the study cohort and in an independent roughly 320-donor cohort. The ex vivo response was dominated by HLA-C-restricted CMV-specific TCR beta clonotypes, and the single most frequent clonotype in two of eight donors was supplied by these HLA-C-restricted clonotypes.

This clonotype was found many times. Which antigen it targets is not known. Per-base quality was not reported, and no clone a single base away is much larger than it. Here the chain combines TRBV6-2 or TRBV6-3 and TRBJ2-3; TRBD1 is possibly the D segment (6 matching bases). The receptor was derived from a human donor in good health (CMV status not recorded). Some clones in this sample may be carry-over from other donors' samples. Sequenced: PBMCs. The sequenced DNA: TGTGCCAGCAGCCCACGCGACAGGTACTCAGATACGCAGTATTTT. Its protein is CASSPRDRYSDTQYF.